This is a list of T cell receptor beta chains from one sample in a study of T cells in Graves' hyperthyroidism and ophthalmopathy. MiXCR, run by TCRdb on the multiplex PCR reads, gives a single entry per CDR3 protein. The sample contains 300,000 to 450,000 distinct CDR3 sequences, 20% to 30% of which appear only once. Sequencing was done on a sample of blood. Source of these receptors: a man in his fifties or sixties with Graves' hyperthyroidism. Each CDR3 is given with its conserved first and last residue. Size is stated for part of the rows, as once, few or many counts, or as a class when the clone is expanded.

j_call v_call clone_size cdr3_aa
TRBJ2-3 TRBV4-1 - CASSQDPTSRDTQYF
TRBJ2-7 TRBV9 few CASSRKRLAGGNEQYF
TRBJ1-4 TRBV27 - CASSLIGVNEKLFF
TRBJ2-7 TRBV28 many CASSLKQGRVEQYF
TRBJ1-3 TRBV19 - CASSGGAFGNTIYF
TRBJ1-2 TRBV6-5 - CASSYSPGAYGYTF
TRBJ2-7 TRBV6-1 - CASSLSGRGSYEQYF
TRBJ2-2 TRBV6-5 - CASSYSKRTGAGELFF
TRBJ2-7 TRBV3-1 few CASSRRTGLSYEQYF
TRBJ2-1 TRBV7-3 few CASSSLGGGTSVNEQFF
TRBJ2-2 TRBV20-1 many CSARRTGTGELFF
TRBJ2-5 TRBV18 - CASSTGLAGKVGETQYF
TRBJ2-5 TRBV19 - CASSLIRGREGETQYF
TRBJ1-2 TRBV5-1 few CASSQGAGYGYTF
TRBJ2-5 TRBV11-2 many CASSLARFETQYF
TRBJ1-1 TRBV5-1 - CASSLVLGSGEAFF
TRBJ2-1 TRBV12-3/TRBV12-4 many CASSPGGFYEQFF
TRBJ2-5 TRBV20-1 many CSARAQGGGQETQYF
TRBJ2-2 TRBV4-1 once CASSLKRPGGTGELFF
TRBJ2-7 TRBV10-3 - CAISESSGFDEQYF
TRBJ2-5 TRBV11-3 many CASSSPFGPPHGETQYF
TRBJ2-6 TRBV11-1 - CASSPGTARSGANVLTF
TRBJ2-7 TRBV4-1 - CASSQPYDRGQTYEQYF
TRBJ2-3 TRBV20-1 - CSAPITSGRAPDTQYF
TRBJ2-7 TRBV5-1 - CASSFRGDYEQYF
TRBJ1-1 TRBV12-3/TRBV12-4 many CASNIRSDRETEAFF
TRBJ2-2 TRBV12-3/TRBV12-4 few CASSFVGTGELFF
TRBJ2-5 TRBV7-2 many CASLPGAGETQYF
TRBJ2-4 TRBV3-1 - CASSQAGHKNIQYF
TRBJ1-1 TRBV29-1 - CSVVGGEAKAFF
TRBJ2-1 TRBV28 many CASSLYRVNEQFF
TRBJ1-1 TRBV7-6 many CASSSWVEDRKLPEAFF
TRBJ2-5 TRBV9 - CASSVDRRETQYF
TRBJ2-7 TRBV10-2 few CASRIVGVRNEQYF
TRBJ2-7 TRBV7-8 many CASSGGGRTLGEQYF
TRBJ2-1 TRBV14 - CASSSRARALEQFF
TRBJ2-5 TRBV20-1 few CGWDRGQETQYF
TRBJ1-2 TRBV28 few CASSPTVHRGGYTF
TRBJ2-7 TRBV3-1 many CASSQGDRPSYEQYF
TRBJ2-3 TRBV28 many CASTARGASGGLDTQYF
TRBJ1-2 TRBV12-3/TRBV12-4 - CASRDRGTNYGYTF
TRBJ1-5 TRBV5-5 few CASSLELGNQPQHF
TRBJ2-5 TRBV6-2/TRBV6-3 - CASRPPGLADQETQYF
TRBJ2-7 TRBV4-1 few CASSQEMVDYYEQYF
TRBJ2-2 TRBV3-1 - CASSQEEGLNTGELFF
TRBJ2-3 TRBV7-3 - CASSLSSGSGNTQYF
TRBJ1-1 TRBV19 few CASSMVRGTEAFF
TRBJ2-5 TRBV2 few CASGTGGPQETQYF
TRBJ2-1 TRBV3-1 - CASSQFGTDNEQFF
TRBJ2-5 TRBV5-1 few CASSLWAQYQETQYF